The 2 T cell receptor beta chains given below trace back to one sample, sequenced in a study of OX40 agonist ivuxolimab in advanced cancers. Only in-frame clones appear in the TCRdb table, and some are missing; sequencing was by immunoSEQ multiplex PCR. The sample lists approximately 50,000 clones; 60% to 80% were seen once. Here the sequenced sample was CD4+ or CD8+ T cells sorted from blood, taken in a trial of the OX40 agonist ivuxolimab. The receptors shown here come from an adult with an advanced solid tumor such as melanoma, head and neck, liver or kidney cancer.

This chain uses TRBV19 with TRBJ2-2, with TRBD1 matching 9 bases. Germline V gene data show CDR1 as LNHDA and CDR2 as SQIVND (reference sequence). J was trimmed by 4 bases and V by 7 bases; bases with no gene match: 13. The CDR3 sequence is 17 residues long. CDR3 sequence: CASMGTGGFGITGELFF. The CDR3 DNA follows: TGTGCCAGTATGGGAACAGGGGGCTTTGGGATCACCGGGGAGCTGTTTTTT.

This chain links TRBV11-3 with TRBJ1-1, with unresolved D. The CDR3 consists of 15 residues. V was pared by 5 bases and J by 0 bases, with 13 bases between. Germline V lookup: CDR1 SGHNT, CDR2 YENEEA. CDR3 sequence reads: CASSRGAGVNTEAFF. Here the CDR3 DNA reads TGTGCCAGCAGCAGAGGCGCAGGTGTGAACACTGAAGCTTTCTTT.